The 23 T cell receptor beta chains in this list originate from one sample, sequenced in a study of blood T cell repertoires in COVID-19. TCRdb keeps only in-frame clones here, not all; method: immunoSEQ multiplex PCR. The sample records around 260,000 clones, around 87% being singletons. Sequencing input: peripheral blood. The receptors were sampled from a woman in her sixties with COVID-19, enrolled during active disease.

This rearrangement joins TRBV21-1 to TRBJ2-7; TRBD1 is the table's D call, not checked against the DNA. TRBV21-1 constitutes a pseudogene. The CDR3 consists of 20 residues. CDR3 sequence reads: CASSKATGLSPSPRGYEQYF. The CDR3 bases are TGTGCCAGCAGCAAAGCAACAGGGCTATCGCCTTCGCCGAGGGGGTACGAGCAGTACTTC.

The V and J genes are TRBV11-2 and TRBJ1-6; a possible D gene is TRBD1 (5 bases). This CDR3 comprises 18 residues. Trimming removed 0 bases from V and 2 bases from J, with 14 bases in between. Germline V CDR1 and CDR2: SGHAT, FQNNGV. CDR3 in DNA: TGTGCCAGCAGCTTAGATACCGGGGGATTCACCTATAATTCACCCCTCCACTTT. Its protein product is CASSLDTGGFTYNSPLHF.

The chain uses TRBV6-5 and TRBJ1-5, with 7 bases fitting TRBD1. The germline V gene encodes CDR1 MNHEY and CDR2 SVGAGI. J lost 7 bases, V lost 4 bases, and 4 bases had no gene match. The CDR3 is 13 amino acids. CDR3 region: CASSSSGGQPQHF. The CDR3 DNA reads TGTGCCAGCAGTTCATCAGGGGGACAGCCCCAGCATTTT.

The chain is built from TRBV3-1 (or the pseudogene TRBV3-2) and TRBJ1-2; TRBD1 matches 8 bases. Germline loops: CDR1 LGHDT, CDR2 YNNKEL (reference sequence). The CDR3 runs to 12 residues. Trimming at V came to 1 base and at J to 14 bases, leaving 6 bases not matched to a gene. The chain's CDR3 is CASSQGGQGHTF. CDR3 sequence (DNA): TGTGCCAGCAGCCAAGGTGGACAGGGCCATACCTTC.

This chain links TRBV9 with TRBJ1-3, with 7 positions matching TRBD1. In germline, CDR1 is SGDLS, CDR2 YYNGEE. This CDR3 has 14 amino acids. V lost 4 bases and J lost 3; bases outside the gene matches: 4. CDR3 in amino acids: CASSPRDSGNTIYF. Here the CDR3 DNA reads TGTGCCAGCAGCCCCCGGGACAGTGGAAACACCATATATTTT.

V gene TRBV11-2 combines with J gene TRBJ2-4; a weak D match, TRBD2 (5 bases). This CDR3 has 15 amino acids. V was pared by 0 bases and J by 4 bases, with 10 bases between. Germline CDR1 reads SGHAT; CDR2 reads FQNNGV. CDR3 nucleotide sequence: TGTGCCAGCAGCTTAGACGGAACTAGAAAAAACATTCAGTACTTC. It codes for CASSLDGTRKNIQYF.

CDR3 bases: TGTGCCAGCAGCTTAGGACAGGGAGGACGAGCTTTCTTT. Protein sequence: CASSLGQGGRAFF. V is TRBV11-2 and J is TRBJ1-1; TRBD1 matches at 7 bases. Germline-derived CDR1 and CDR2 are SGHAT and FQNNGV. The CDR3 spans 13 residues. Trimming at V came to 1 base and at J to 10 bases, leaving 6 bases not matched to a gene.

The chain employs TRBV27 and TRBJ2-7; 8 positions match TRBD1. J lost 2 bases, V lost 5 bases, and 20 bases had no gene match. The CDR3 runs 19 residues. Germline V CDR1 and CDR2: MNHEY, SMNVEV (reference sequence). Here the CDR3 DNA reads TGTGCCAGCAGTAGGCGACAGGGGCTTAATAATCCGGCTACCTACGAGCAGTACTTC. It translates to CASSRRQGLNNPATYEQYF.

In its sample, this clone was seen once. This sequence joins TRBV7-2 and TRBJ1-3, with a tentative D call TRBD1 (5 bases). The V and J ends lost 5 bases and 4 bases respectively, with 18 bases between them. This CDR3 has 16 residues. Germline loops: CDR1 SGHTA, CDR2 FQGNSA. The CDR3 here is CASSPPPGGVGNTIYF. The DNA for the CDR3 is TGTGCCAGCAGCCCCCCACCCGGAGGGGTCGGAAACACCATATATTTT.

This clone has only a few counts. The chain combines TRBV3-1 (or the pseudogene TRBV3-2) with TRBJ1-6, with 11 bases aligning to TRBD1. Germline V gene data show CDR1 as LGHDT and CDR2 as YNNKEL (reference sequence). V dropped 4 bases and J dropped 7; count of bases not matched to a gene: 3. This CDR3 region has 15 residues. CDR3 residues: CASSRRDRGNSPLHF. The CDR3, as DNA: TGTGCCAGCAGCCGCCGGGACAGGGGGAATTCACCCCTCCACTTT.

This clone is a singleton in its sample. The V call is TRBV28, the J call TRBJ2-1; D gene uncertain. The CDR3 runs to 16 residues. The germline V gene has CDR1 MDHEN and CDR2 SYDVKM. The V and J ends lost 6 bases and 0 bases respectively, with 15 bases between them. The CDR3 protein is CASRPDLPNSYNEQFF. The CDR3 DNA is TGTGCCAGCAGGCCCGACTTACCGAACTCCTACAATGAGCAGTTCTTC.

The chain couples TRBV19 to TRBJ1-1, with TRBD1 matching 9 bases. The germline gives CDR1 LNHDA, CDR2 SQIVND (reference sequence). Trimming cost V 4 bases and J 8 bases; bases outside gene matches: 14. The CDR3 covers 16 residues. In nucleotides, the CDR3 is TGTGCCAGTAGTACTAGGGCCGGACAGGGGTACGGGGAAGCTTTCTTT. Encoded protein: CASSTRAGQGYGEAFF.

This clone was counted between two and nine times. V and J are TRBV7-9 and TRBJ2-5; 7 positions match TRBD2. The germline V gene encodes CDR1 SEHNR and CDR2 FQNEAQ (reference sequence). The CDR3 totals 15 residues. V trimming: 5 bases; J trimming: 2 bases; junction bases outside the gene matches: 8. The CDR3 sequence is CASSNPSGNQETQYF. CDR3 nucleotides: TGTGCCAGCAGCAACCCCAGCGGGAATCAAGAGACCCAGTACTTC.

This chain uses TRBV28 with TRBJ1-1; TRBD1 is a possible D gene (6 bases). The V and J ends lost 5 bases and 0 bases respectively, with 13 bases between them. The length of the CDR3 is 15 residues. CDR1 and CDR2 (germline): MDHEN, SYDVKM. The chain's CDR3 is CASSSPQGMNTEAFF. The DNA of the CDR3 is TGTGCCAGCAGTAGTCCTCAGGGGATGAACACTGAAGCTTTCTTT.

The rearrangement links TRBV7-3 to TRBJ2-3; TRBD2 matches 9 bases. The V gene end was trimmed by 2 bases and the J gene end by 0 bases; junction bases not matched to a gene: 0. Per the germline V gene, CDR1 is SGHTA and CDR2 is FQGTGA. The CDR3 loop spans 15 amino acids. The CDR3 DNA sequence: TGTGCCAGCAGCTTAGGACTAGCGAGCACAGATACGCAGTATTTT. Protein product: CASSLGLASTDTQYF.

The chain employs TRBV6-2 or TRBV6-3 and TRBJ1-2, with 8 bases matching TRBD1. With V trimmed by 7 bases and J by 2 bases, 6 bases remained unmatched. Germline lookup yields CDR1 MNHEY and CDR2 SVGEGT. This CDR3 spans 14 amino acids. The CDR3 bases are TGTGCCAGCACCCCCGGACAGGGAAACTATGGCTACACCTTC. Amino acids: CASTPGQGNYGYTF.

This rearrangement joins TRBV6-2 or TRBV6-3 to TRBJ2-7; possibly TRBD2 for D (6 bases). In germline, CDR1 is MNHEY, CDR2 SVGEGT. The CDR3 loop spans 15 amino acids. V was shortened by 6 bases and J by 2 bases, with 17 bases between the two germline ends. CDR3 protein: CASSPPPGLPYEQYF. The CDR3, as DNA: TGTGCCAGCAGCCCTCCTCCGGGACTCCCCTACGAGCAGTACTTC.

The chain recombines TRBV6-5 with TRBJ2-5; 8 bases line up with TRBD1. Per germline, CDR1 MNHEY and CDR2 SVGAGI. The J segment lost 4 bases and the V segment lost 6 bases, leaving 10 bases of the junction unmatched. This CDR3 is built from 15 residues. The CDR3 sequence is CASSRLRTGRETQYF. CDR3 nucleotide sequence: TGTGCCAGCAGCCGACTTCGGACAGGGCGAGAGACCCAGTACTTC.

Here the CDR3 DNA reads TGTGCCACCAGCACGGATGGGGGGACAGGCCTATCCTACAATGAGCAGTTCTTC. This gives the protein CATSTDGGTGLSYNEQFF. V usage is TRBV15 and J usage is TRBJ2-1, with 8 bases that match TRBD1. Trimming took 4 bases from V and 1 from J; bases not matched to a gene: 12. Germline V CDR1 and CDR2: LNHNV, YYDKDF (reference sequence). CDR3 size: 18 residues.

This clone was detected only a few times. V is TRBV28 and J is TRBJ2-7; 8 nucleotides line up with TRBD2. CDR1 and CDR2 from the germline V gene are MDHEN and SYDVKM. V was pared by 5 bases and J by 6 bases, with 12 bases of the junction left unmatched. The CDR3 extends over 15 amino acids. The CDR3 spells CASSVSGSRIGEQYF. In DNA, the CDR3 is TGTGCCAGCAGTGTGAGCGGGAGTCGTATTGGCGAGCAGTACTTC.

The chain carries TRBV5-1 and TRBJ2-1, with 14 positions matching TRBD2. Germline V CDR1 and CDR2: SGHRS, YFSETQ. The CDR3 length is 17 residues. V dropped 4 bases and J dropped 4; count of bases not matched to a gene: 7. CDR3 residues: CASSARGLAGGYNEQFF. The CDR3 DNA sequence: TGCGCCAGCAGCGCCCGAGGACTAGCGGGAGGTTACAATGAGCAGTTCTTC.

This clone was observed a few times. CDR3 residues: CATSRERRISKNIQYF. The CDR3 region has the DNA TGTGCCACCAGCAGAGAACGGAGAATCTCCAAAAACATTCAGTACTTC. The chain employs TRBV15 and TRBJ2-4; D gene unclear. Germline V gene data show CDR1 as LNHNV and CDR2 as YYDKDF (reference sequence). V shed 0 bases and J shed 2 bases, with 11 bases lying between them. There are 16 residues in the CDR3. The variable domain in full, completed from reference TRBV15 and TRBJ2-4, reads DAMVIQNPRYQVTQFGKPVTLSCSQTLNHNVMYWYQQKSSQAPKLLFHYYDKDFNNEADTPDNFQSRRPNTSFCFLDIRSPGLGDTAMYLCATSRERRISKNIQYFGAGTRLSVL.

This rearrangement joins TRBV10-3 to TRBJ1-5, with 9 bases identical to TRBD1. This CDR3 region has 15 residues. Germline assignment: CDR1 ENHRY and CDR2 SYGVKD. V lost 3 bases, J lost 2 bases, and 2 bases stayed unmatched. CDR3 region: CAISEQGAGNQPQHF. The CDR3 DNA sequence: TGTGCCATCAGTGAACAGGGGGCCGGCAATCAGCCCCAGCATTTT.